This is a list of T cell receptor beta chains from one sample in a study of cytomegalovirus exposure and HLA in healthy donors. Some clones are missing from TCRdb's copy, which holds only in-frame ones; the method was immunoSEQ multiplex PCR. Here the sample spans roughly 180,000 clones, 75% to 90% being singletons. Specimen: PBMCs. The source is a girl aged 10 to 17 in good health and CMV-seropositive. Both conserved end residues are trimmed from each CDR3. A D gene is named only where the DNA matches it firmly.

V gene	D gene	J gene	CDR3 protein
TRBV27	.	TRBJ2-1	ASSGTLYSYNEQF
TRBV9	.	TRBJ2-1	ASSVGPFLAPDNEQF
TRBV4-3	.	TRBJ2-7	ASSLDRSSYEQY
TRBV6-1	.	TRBJ2-5	ASTSRGTQY
TRBV5-4	TRBD1	TRBJ1-1	ASSVTGVGTEDF
TRBV30	TRBD1	TRBJ2-7	AWSGDREWNEQY
TRBV4-2	TRBD2	TRBJ2-3	ASSQRLAGGPESSTDTQY
TRBV7-9	TRBD2	TRBJ2-3	ASSLVLAGGSDTQY
TRBV7-3	.	TRBJ2-3	ASSPLASVDTQY
TRBV9	TRBD2	TRBJ2-1	ASSVSGRGNEQF
TRBV4-1	.	TRBJ1-3	ASSQEAGGHSGNTIY
TRBV19	.	TRBJ1-1	ASSMGQGNTEAF
TRBV15	.	TRBJ2-3	ATSRVETDTQY
TRBV30	.	TRBJ1-2	AWSGDTGNYGYT